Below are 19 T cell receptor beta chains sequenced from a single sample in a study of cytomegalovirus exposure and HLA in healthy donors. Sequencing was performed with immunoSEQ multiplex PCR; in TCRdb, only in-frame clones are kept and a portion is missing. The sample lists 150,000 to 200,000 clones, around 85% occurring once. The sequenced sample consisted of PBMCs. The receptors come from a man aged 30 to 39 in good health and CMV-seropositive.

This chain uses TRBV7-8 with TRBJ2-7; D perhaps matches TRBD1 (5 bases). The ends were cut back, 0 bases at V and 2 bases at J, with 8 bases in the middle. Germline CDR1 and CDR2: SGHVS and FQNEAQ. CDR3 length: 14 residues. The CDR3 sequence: CASSLAGAAYEQYF. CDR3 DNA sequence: TGTGCCAGCAGCTTAGCAGGGGCGGCCTACGAGCAGTACTTC.

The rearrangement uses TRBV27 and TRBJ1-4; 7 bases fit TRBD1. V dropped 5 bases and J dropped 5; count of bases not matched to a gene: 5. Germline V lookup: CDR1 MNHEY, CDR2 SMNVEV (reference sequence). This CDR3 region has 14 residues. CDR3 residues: CASSPGQLNEKLFF. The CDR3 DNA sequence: TGTGCCAGCAGTCCGGGACAGTTAAATGAAAAACTGTTTTTT.

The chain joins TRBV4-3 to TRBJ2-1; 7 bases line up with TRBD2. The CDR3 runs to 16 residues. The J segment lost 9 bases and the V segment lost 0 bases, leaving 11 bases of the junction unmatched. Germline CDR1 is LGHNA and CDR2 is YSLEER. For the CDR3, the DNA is TGCGCCAGCAGCCAAGAGGCCGGGGGGTCTCCCCGTGAGCAGTTCTTC. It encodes CASSQEAGGSPREQFF.

The CDR3 spells CASSQDRGQGYEQYF. The CDR3 nucleotides are TGCGCCAGCAGCCAAGATAGGGGACAGGGCTACGAGCAGTACTTC. V usage is TRBV4-1 and J usage is TRBJ2-7, with 9 bases matching TRBD1. Germline trimming cut 0 bases from V and 3 bases from J; bases unmatched to any gene: 3. The germline V gene encodes CDR1 MGHRA and CDR2 YSYEKL. This CDR3 has 15 residues.

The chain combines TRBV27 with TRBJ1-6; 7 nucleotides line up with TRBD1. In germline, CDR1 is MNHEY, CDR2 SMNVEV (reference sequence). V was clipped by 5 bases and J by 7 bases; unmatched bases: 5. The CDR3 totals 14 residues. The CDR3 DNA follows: TGTGCCAGCAGTGGCCCGACAGGGAATTCACCCCTCCACTTT. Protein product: CASSGPTGNSPLHF.

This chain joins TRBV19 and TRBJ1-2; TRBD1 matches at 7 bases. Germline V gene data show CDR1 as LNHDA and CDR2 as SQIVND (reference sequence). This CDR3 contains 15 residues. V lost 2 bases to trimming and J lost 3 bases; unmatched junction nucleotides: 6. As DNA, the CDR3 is TGTGCCAGTAGTATAAGCCTGACAGGGTACTATGGCTACACCTTC. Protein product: CASSISLTGYYGYTF.

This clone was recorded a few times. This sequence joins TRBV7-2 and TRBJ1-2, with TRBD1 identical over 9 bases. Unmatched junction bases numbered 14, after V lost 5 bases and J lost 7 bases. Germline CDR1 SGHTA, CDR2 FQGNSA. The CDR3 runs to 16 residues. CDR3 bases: TGTGCCAGCAGCCAGCTTTCGTTGGGACAGGGAGGTGGCTACACCTTC. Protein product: CASSQLSLGQGGGYTF. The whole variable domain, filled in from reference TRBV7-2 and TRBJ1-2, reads GAGVSQSPSNKVTEKGKDVELRCDPISGHTALYWYRQSLGQGLEFLIYFQGNSAPDKSGLPSDRFSAERTGGSVSTLTIQRTQQEDSAVYLCASSQLSLGQGGGYTFGSGTRLTVV.

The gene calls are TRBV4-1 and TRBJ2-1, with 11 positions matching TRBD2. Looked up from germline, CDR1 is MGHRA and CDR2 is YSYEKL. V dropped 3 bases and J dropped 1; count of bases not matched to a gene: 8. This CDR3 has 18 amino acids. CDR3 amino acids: CASSQRFGTSGSYNEQFF. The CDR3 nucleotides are TGCGCCAGCAGCCAGAGATTTGGGACTAGCGGTTCCTACAATGAGCAGTTCTTC.

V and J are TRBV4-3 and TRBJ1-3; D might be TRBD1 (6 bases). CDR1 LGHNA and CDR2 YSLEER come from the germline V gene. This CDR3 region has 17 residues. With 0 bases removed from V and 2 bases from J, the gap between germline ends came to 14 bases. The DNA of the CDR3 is TGCGCCAGCAGCCAAGATCGAACAGGGCGAGCTGGAAACACCATATATTTT. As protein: CASSQDRTGRAGNTIYF.

This CDR3 is CSVLGDRERGNTIYF. The CDR3 DNA follows: TGCAGCGTCCTCGGGGACAGGGAAAGAGGAAACACCATATATTTT. The chain employs TRBV29-1 and TRBJ1-3; TRBD1 matches 9 bases. After removal of 6 bases from V and 4 bases from J, the junction contained 10 bases not matched to a gene. Germline V gene sequence: CDR1 SQVTM, CDR2 ANQGSEA. This CDR3 region has 15 residues.

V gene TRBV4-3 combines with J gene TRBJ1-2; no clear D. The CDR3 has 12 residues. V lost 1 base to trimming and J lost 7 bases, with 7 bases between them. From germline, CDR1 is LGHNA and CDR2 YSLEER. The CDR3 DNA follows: TGCGCCAGCAGCCAAGGTTCGGGTGGCTACACCTTC. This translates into CASSQGSGGYTF.

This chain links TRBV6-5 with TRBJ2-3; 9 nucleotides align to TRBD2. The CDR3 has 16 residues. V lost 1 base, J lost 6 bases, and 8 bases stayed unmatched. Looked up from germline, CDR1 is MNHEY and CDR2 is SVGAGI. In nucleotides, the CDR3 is TGTGCCAGCAGTTACTTGGACGGGACTAGCTTTGATACGCAGTATTTT. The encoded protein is CASSYLDGTSFDTQYF.

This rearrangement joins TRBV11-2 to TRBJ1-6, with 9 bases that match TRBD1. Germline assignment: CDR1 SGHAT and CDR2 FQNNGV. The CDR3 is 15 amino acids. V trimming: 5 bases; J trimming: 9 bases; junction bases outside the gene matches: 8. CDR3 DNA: TGTGCCAGCAGCCCTCGGGACAGGGTTTTTTCACCCCTCCACTTT. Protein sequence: CASSPRDRVFSPLHF.

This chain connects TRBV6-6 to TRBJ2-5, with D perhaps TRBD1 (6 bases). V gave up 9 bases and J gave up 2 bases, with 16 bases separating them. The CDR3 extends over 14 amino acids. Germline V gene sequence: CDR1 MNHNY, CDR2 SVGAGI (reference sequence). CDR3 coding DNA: TGTGCCAGTTATCCGGGACACGCTCAAGAGACCCAGTACTTC. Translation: CASYPGHAQETQYF.

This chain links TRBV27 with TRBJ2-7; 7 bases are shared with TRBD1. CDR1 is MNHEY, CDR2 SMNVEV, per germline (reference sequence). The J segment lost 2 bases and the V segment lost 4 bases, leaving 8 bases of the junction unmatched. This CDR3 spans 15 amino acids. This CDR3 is CASSYRGQTTYEQYF. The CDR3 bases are TGTGCCAGCAGTTATAGGGGACAGACCACCTACGAGCAGTACTTC.

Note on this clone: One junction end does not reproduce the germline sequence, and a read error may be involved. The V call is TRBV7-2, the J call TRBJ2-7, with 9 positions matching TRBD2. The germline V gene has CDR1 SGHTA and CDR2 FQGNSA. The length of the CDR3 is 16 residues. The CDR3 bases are TGTGCCAGCAACTTAATGGCTAGCGGGGACTCCTACGAGCAGTACTTC. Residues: CASNLMASGDSYEQYF.

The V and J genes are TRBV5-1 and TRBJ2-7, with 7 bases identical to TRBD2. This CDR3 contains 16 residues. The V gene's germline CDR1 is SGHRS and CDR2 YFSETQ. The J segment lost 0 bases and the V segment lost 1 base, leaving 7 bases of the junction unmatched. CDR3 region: CASSLLPGGGSYEQYF. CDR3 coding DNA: TGCGCCAGCAGCTTGCTGCCAGGCGGGGGCTCCTACGAGCAGTACTTC.

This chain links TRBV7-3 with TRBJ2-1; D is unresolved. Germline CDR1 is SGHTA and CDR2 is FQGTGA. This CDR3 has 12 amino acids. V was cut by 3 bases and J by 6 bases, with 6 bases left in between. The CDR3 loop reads CASSLTLNEQFF. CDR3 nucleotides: TGTGCCAGCAGCTTGACACTCAATGAGCAGTTCTTC.

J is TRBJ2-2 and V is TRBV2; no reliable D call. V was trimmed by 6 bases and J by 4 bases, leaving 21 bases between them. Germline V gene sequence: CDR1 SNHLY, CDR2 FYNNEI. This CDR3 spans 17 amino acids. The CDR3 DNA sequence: TGTGCCAGCAGGACCCCCTATGAAGCGCGAGTCACCGGGGAGCTGTTTTTT. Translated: CASRTPYEARVTGELFF.